This T cell receptor beta chain appears in the sequencing data of a study of B cell selection in AIRE deficiency. The sorted conventional CD4 T cells were gated as CD4+CD127+. Data came from immunoSEQ multiplex PCR; TCRdb stores just in-frame clones and leaves some out. Of roughly 25,000 clones in the sample, almost 98% were seen once. The ends lost 4 bases at V and 6 bases at J; junction bases unmatched: 6. From germline, CDR1 is MNHNS and CDR2 SASEGT. This CDR3 region has 14 residues. This chain connects TRBV6-1 to TRBJ1-5; TRBD1 matches 7 bases. Sequenced material: conventional CD4+ T cells sorted from PBMCs. The clonotype was recovered from a human donor with AIRE deficiency. The CDR3 DNA follows: TGTGCCAGCAGTGTGGGGGACAGTATTCAGCCCCAGCATTTT. This translates into CASSVGDSIQPQHF.